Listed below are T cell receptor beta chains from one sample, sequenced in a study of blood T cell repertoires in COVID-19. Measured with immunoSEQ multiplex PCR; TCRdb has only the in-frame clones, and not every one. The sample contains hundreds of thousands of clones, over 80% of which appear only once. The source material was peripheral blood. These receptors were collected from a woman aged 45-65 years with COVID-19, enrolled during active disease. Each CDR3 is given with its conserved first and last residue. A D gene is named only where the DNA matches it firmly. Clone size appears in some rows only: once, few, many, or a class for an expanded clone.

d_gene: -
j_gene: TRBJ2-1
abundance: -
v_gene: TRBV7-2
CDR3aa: CASSLSGPLGNEQFF
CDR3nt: TGTGCCAGCAGCTTATCAGGCCCGCTTGGTAATGAGCAGTTCTTC

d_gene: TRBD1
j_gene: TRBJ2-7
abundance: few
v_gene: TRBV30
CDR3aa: CAWQDRGYEQYF
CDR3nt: TGTGCCTGGCAGGACAGGGGCTACGAGCAGTACTTC

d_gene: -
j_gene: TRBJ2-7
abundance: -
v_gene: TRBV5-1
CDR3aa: CASSLAVAGSYEQYF
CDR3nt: TGCGCCAGCAGCTTGGCCGTGGCAGGGTCCTACGAGCAGTACTTC

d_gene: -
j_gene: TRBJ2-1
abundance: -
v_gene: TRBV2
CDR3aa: CASSTVITDVAYNEQFF
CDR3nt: TGTGCCAGCAGTACAGTAATTACAGACGTAGCCTACAATGAGCAGTTCTTC

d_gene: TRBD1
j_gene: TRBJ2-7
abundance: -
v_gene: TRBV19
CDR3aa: CASSIPVGQGHEQYF
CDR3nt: TGTGCCAGTAGTATACCCGTGGGACAGGGACACGAGCAGTACTTC

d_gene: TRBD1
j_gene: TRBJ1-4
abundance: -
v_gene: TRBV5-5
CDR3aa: CASSAGQPPFLNEKLFF
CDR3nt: TGTGCCAGCAGCGCGGGACAGCCCCCTTTTCTTAATGAAAAACTGTTTTTT

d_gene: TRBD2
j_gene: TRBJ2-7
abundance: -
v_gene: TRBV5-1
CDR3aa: CASSLGLADKYEQYF
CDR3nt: TGCGCCAGCAGCTTGGGACTAGCGGATAAATACGAGCAGTACTTC

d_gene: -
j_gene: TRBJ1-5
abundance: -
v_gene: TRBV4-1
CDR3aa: CASSQDYISNQPQHF
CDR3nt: TGCGCCAGCAGCCAAGATTATATCAGCAATCAGCCCCAGCATTTT

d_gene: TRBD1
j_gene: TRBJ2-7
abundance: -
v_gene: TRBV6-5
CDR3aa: CASRATGGYEQYF
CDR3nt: TGTGCCAGCAGGGCGACAGGGGGCTACGAGCAGTACTTC

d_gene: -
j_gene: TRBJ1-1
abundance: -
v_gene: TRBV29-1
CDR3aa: CSAIGRYRQSLNTEAFF
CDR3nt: TGCAGCGCGATAGGAAGATATCGACAGTCCTTGAACACTGAAGCTTTCTTT

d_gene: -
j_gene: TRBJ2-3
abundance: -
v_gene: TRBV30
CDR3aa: CAWGRVGTDTQYF
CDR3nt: TGTGCCTGGGGCAGGGTAGGCACAGATACGCAGTATTTT

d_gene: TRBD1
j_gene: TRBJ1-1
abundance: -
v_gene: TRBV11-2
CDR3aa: CASSLGQGVNTEAFF
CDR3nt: TGTGCCAGCAGCTTAGGACAGGGGGTGAACACTGAAGCTTTCTTT

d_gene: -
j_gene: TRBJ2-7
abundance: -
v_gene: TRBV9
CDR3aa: CASSEFLSGPRQYF
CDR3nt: TGTGCCAGCAGCGAATTTTTATCAGGCCCAAGGCAGTACTTC

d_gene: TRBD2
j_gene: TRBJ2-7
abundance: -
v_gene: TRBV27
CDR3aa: CASSSLAASSYEQYF
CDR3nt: TGTGCCAGCAGTTCTCTAGCGGCTAGCTCCTACGAGCAGTACTTC

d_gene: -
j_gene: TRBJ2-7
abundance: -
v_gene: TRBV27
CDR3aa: CASSLQLTKAEQYF
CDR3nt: TGTGCCAGCAGTTTACAACTAACAAAAGCCGAGCAGTACTTC

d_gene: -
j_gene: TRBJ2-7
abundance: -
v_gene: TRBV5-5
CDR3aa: CASSLGPIGGEQYF
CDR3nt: TGTGCCAGCAGCTTGGGCCCCATTGGGGGGGAGCAGTACTTC

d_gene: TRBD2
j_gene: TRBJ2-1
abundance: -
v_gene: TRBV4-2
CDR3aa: CASSHGGLAGVDEQFF
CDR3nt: TGTGCCAGCAGCCACGGGGGACTAGCGGGAGTGGATGAGCAGTTCTTC

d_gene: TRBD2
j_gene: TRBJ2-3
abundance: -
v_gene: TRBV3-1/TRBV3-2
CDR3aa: CASSQTLAVQYF
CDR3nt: TGTGCCAGCAGCCAGACCCTAGCGGTGCAGTATTTT

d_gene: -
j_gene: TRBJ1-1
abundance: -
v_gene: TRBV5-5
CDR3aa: CASSLQGGMNTEAFF
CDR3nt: TGTGCCAGCAGCTTACAGGGTGGCATGAACACTGAAGCTTTCTTT

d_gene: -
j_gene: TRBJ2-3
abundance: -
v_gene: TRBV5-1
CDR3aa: CASSPGGADTQYF
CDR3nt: TGCGCCAGCAGCCCTGGCGGGGCAGATACGCAGTATTTT

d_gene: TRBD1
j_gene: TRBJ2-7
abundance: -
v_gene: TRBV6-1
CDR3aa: CASSEFDGTGTYEQYF
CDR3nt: TGTGCCAGCAGTGAATTCGACGGGACAGGGACCTACGAGCAGTACTTC

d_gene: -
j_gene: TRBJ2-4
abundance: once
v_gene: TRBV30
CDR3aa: CAWSVTGGAKNIQYF
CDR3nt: TGTGCCTGGAGTGTAACCGGCGGAGCCAAAAACATTCAGTACTTC

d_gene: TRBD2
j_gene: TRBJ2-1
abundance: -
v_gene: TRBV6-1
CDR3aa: CASSARLAGKHNEQFF
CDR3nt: TGTGCCAGCAGTGCCCGACTAGCGGGAAAACACAATGAGCAGTTCTTC

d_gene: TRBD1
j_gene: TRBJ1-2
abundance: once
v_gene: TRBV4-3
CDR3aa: CASSQELTGGYGYTF
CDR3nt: TGCGCCAGCAGCCAAGAGCTCACAGGGGGCTATGGCTACACCTTC

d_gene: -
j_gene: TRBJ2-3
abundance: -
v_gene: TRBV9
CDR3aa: CASSGAGVSADTQYF
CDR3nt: TGTGCCAGCAGCGGTGCAGGGGTGAGTGCAGATACGCAGTATTTT

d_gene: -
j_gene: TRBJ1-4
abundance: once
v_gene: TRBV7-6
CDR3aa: CASTLRPEGEKLFF
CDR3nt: TGTGCCAGCACCCTCCGGCCCGAGGGTGAAAAACTGTTTTTT

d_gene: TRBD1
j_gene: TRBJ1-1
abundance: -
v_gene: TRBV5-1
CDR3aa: CASSSQTGWNTEAFF
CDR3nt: TGCGCCAGCAGCTCCCAGACAGGGTGGAACACTGAAGCTTTCTTT

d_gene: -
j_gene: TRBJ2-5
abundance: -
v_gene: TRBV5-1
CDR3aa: CASCRDIRETQYF
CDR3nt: TGCGCCAGCTGCCGGGACATCAGGGAGACCCAGTACTTC

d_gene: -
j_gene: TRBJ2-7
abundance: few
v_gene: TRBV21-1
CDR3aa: CASKRDRESKPYEQYF
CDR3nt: TGTGCCAGCAAGCGGGACAGGGAATCCAAACCCTACGAGCAGTACTTC

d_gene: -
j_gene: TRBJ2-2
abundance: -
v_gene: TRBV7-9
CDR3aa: CASSPYGELLTGELFF
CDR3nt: TGTGCCAGCAGCCCTTATGGGGAGCTTCTCACCGGGGAGCTGTTTTTT

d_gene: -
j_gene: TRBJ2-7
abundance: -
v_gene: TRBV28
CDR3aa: CASSSRQTVTYEQYF
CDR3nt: TGTGCCAGCAGTTCCCGACAAACAGTAACCTACGAGCAGTACTTC

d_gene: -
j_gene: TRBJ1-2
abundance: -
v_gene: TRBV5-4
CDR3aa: CASSLSSNYGYTF
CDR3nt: TGTGCCAGCAGCTTGTCTTCTAACTATGGCTACACCTTC

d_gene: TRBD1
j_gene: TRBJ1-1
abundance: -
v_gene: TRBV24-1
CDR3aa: CATRDRGGTEAFF
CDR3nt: TGTGCCACCAGGGACAGGGGTGGCACTGAAGCTTTCTTT

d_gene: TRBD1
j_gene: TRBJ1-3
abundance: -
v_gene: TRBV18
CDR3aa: CASSPRTGETTGNTIYF
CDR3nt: TGTGCCAGCTCACCGAGGACAGGGGAGACGACTGGAAACACCATATATTTT

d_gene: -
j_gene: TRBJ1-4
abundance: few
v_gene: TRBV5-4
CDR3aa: CASSLDLVQSEKLFF
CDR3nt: TGTGCCAGCAGCTTGGACCTAGTCCAAAGCGAAAAACTGTTTTTT

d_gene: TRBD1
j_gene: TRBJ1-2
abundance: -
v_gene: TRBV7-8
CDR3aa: CASSFKQGDYGYTF
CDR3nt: TGTGCCAGCAGCTTTAAACAGGGGGATTATGGCTACACCTTC

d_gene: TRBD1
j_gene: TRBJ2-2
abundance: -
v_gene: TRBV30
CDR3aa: CAWSGRDRALAGELFF
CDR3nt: TGTGCCTGGAGTGGACGGGACAGGGCATTAGCCGGGGAGCTGTTTTTT

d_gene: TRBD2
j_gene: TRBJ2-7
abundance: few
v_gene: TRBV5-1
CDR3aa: CASSLDWTSGPYEQYF
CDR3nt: TGCGCCAGCAGCTTGGATTGGACTAGCGGGCCCTACGAGCAGTACTTC

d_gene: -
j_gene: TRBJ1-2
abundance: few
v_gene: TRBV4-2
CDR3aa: CASSQDLLEYGYTF
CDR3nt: TGTGCCAGCAGCCAAGATCTATTGGAGTATGGCTACACCTTC

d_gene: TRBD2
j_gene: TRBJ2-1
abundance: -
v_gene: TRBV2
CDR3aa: CATRLAGYNEQFF
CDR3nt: TGTGCCACAAGACTAGCGGGGTACAATGAGCAGTTCTTC